The 16 T cell receptor beta chains listed next were all sequenced from one sample in a study of CD8+CD57+ T cells in acquired aplastic anemia. Using genomic DNA as the template, TCR beta VDJ and CDR3 profiling was carried out. TCRdb itself ran the reads through MiXCR, one entry per CDR3 protein. The repertoire holds under 200,000 distinct CDR3 sequences, around 40% seen once, with about 1.1% in the top ten. Sequenced input: sorted CD4+, CD8+, or CD8+CD57+ T cells (not recorded which) from PBMCs. The origin of the receptors is a human donor in good health.

This clonotype came up a few times. The chain employs TRBV20-1 and TRBJ1-6; 7 bases match TRBD1. This CDR3 is built from 13 residues. Germline V lookup: CDR1 DFQATT, CDR2 SNEGSKA (reference sequence). The V and J ends lost 7 bases and 5 bases, in that order; junction bases with no gene match: 5. CDR3: CSVKGQNNSPLHF. Written as DNA, the CDR3 is TGCAGTGTTAAGGGACAGAATAATTCACCCCTCCACTTT.

This clonotype was observed many times. The chain carries TRBV6-1 and TRBJ2-7, with TRBD1 matching over 10 bases. Germline V CDR1 and CDR2: MNHNS, SASEGT. Trimming removed 6 bases from V and 6 bases from J; junction bases left unmatched: 8. This CDR3 spans 14 amino acids. The CDR3 loop reads CASRGTGVRLEQYF. The DNA for the CDR3 is TGTGCCAGCAGAGGGACAGGGGTGCGACTCGAGCAGTACTTC.

This clonotype was seen repeatedly, ten times or more. CDR3 sequence (DNA): TGCAGTGCTAAGCGGGATGTTAATGAAAAACTGTTTTTT. It is translated as CSAKRDVNEKLFF. The chain combines TRBV20-1 with TRBJ1-4, with unresolved D. The germline V gene encodes CDR1 DFQATT and CDR2 SNEGSKA (reference sequence). The CDR3 is 13 amino acids. The germline V and J ends were trimmed by 4 bases and 4 bases, with 10 bases remaining between them.

The chain employs TRBV20-1 and TRBJ2-4, with TRBD2 identical over 8 bases. V gave up 5 bases and J gave up 8 bases; unmatched junction bases: 11. Germline V lookup: CDR1 DFQATT, CDR2 SNEGSKA (reference sequence). This CDR3 is 14 amino acids long. CDR3 protein: CSAVGREGRYIQYF. The CDR3 region has the DNA TGCAGTGCTGTCGGTCGGGAGGGCCGTTACATTCAGTACTTC.

Only a few counts were recorded for this clonotype. V is TRBV13 and J is TRBJ1-4; D may be TRBD1 (6 bases). CDR3 length equals 15 residues. Trimming took off 0 bases at V and 8 bases at J, with 13 bases between the two ends. Germline lookup yields CDR1 PRHDT and CDR2 FYEKMQ (reference sequence). The CDR3 nucleotides are TGTGCCAGCAGCTTAGGGATGGGGGCGGGGGAAAAACTGTTTTTT. Amino acid sequence: CASSLGMGAGEKLFF.

The CDR3: CATSTPGQTSYEQYF. As DNA, the CDR3 is TGTGCCACCAGCACGCCCGGACAGACCTCCTACGAGCAGTACTTC. The genes are TRBV15 and TRBJ2-7; D may be TRBD1 (6 bases). CDR1 is LNHNV and CDR2 is YYDKDF in the germline V gene (reference sequence). V lost 4 bases and J lost 0, with 13 bases in between. The CDR3 has 15 residues.

This clonotype has at least ten counts. J is TRBJ1-5 and V is TRBV10-3; D is unresolved. The CDR3 is 13 amino acids. Germline V gene lookup returns CDR1 ENHRY and CDR2 SYGVKD. V lost 6 bases and J 4 bases, leaving 10 bases between the germline ends. Here the CDR3 DNA reads TGTGCCATCAGGGCGCGGGATAATCAGCCCCAGCATTTT. It codes for CAIRARDNQPQHF.

The chain joins TRBV10-3 to TRBJ1-2, with D perhaps matching TRBD1 (6 bases). Deletions cut 9 bases from V and 2 bases from J, with 19 bases between. Germline CDR1 and CDR2: ENHRY and SYGVKD. This CDR3 has 15 residues. The CDR3 sequence is CAIFVQGHVNYGYTF. The CDR3 nucleotides are TGTGCCATTTTCGTGCAGGGACACGTAAACTATGGCTACACCTTC.

This clonotype was seen many times. The chain carries TRBV10-3 and TRBJ2-3, with 7 bases matching TRBD2. The CDR3 is 18 amino acids. The V segment lost 6 bases and the J segment 0 bases; nucleotides outside the gene matches: 15. Germline loops: CDR1 ENHRY, CDR2 SYGVKD. The CDR3 DNA reads TGTGCCATCAGGGGTGGCCTAGCGGACAAACTTAGCACAGATACGCAGTATTTT. Protein product: CAIRGGLADKLSTDTQYF.

This clonotype was found many times. This chain joins TRBV19 and TRBJ1-5; no reliable D call. This CDR3 is built from 14 residues. From germline, CDR1 is LNHDA and CDR2 SQIVND (reference sequence). The V and J ends lost 7 bases and 5 bases respectively, with 15 bases between them. CDR3 residues: CASTPTLGHQPQHF. The CDR3 bases are TGTGCCAGTACCCCTACACTGGGTCATCAGCCCCAGCATTTT.

The rearrangement links TRBV15 to TRBJ1-5; 7 bases align to TRBD1. V lost 4 bases, J lost 0 bases, and 9 bases stayed unmatched. The CDR3 spans 17 residues. Germline V gene data show CDR1 as LNHNV and CDR2 as YYDKDF (reference sequence). CDR3: CATSMNPGQLSNQPQHF. The CDR3 nucleotides read TGTGCCACCAGCATGAATCCGGGACAGCTTAGCAATCAGCCCCAGCATTTT.

At least ten counts were recorded for this clonotype. The CDR3 region has the DNA TGCAGCGTCCAACGTTCGGGGAATGAGCAGTTCTTC. Residues: CSVQRSGNEQFF. V is TRBV29-1 and J is TRBJ2-1; TRBD2 might be the D (5 bases). The germline V and J ends were trimmed by 6 bases and 7 bases, with 13 bases remaining between them. The germline V gene encodes CDR1 SQVTM and CDR2 ANQGSEA. The CDR3 consists of 12 residues.

This clonotype showed up many times. The V gene is TRBV6-1, the J gene TRBJ2-7; D possibly uses TRBD1 or TRBD2 (5 bases each). The CDR3 totals 15 residues. Trimming removed 6 bases from V and 3 bases from J, with 18 bases in between. Germline CDR1 is MNHNS and CDR2 is SASEGT. CDR3 sequence: CASRYTGTELYEQYF. For the CDR3, the DNA is TGTGCCAGCAGGTATACCGGGACGGAGCTCTACGAGCAGTACTTC.

The chain uses TRBV24-1 and TRBJ2-5; 12 bases agree with TRBD2. The germline CDR1 and CDR2 sequences are KGHDR and SFDVKD. J lost 2 bases, V lost 3 bases, and 0 bases had no gene match. The CDR3 sequence is 15 residues long. CDR3 sequence reads: CATSDGTSGQETQYF. The CDR3 DNA follows: TGTGCCACCAGTGATGGGACTAGCGGGCAAGAGACCCAGTACTTC.

V usage is TRBV29-1 and J usage is TRBJ2-7; TRBD2 might be the D (6 bases). The V and J ends lost 8 bases and 4 bases respectively, with 30 bases between them. CDR3 length: 17 residues. Germline CDR1 is SQVTM and CDR2 is ANQGSEA. DNA of the CDR3: TGCAGCATCGACGGGGAGTACGGAGGGGACGGTGCATACGAGCAGTACTTC. The encoded protein is CSIDGEYGGDGAYEQYF.

The table lists this clonotype with many counts. The chain links TRBV5-1 to TRBJ1-1; D is unresolved. V was shortened by 0 bases and J by 1 base, with 10 bases between the two germline ends. CDR3 length: 15 residues. Germline V CDR1 and CDR2: SGHRS, YFSETQ. The CDR3 loop is CASSLVLAANTEAFF. DNA of the CDR3: TGCGCCAGCAGCTTGGTTTTGGCAGCGAACACTGAAGCTTTCTTT.